This entry lists 10 T cell receptor beta chains sequenced from one sample in a study of CXCR3-negative and CXCR3-positive naive CD8 T cells. TRB cDNA was prepared as libraries by UMI-labeled 5' RACE. Each CDR3 protein gets one entry in TCRdb, which reprocessed the 5' RACE reads and gives no DNA. Its clone listing holds approximately 66,000 distinct CDR3 sequences. The sequencing sample was made of naive CXCR3- CD8+ T cells from blood. Subset reported: CD45RO-CCR7+CD27+CD95- naive CD8+ T cells lacking CXCR3 (TNR3-). These receptors were taken from a human donor in good health. Some clones in this sample may be carry-over from other donors' samples.

CDR3 amino acids: CATSDHQQVETQYF. The gene calls are TRBV24-1 and TRBJ2-5. The CDR3 runs to 14 residues. Germline V gene data show CDR1 as KGHDR and CDR2 as SFDVKD.

This chain connects TRBV12-3 or TRBV12-4 to TRBJ2-1; TCRdb's assignment of TRBD1 cannot be checked, as there is no DNA. This CDR3 is 22 amino acids long. The CDR3 is CASSLVGRGDRIGLGSYNEQFF.

V usage is TRBV29-1 and J usage is TRBJ2-7; TCRdb picks TRBD2, but there is no DNA to check that call. CDR3 length: 15 residues. Germline V gives CDR1 SQVTM, CDR2 ANQGSEA. CDR3 residues: CSVGLAGGRSYEQYF.

The CDR3 loop is CASSSTRRLGETQYF. The chain recombines TRBV7-9 with TRBJ2-5; there is no DNA to check the TCRdb D call of TRBD2. This CDR3 contains 15 residues. Germline values: CDR1 SEHNR, CDR2 FQNEAQ (reference sequence).

This rearrangement joins TRBV28 to TRBJ2-1; TCRdb's D gene call, TRBD2, goes unchecked for lack of DNA. The germline gives CDR1 MDHEN, CDR2 SYDVKM. The CDR3 totals 15 residues. CDR3 sequence reads: CASTAGLAGYNEQFF.

The CDR3 protein is CSVQSGTGKYNSPLHF. V gene TRBV29-1 combines with J gene TRBJ1-6; TCRdb returns TRBD1, unconfirmable since there is no DNA. The CDR3 loop spans 16 amino acids. Looked up from germline, CDR1 is SQVTM and CDR2 is ANQGSEA.

The rearrangement joins TRBV7-2 to TRBJ2-3; without DNA, the TCRdb call of TRBD2 cannot be checked. Germline loops: CDR1 SGHTA, CDR2 FQGNSA. This CDR3 spans 16 amino acids. The CDR3 reads CASSQLAGGPTDTQYF. Full variable domain (missing parts from reference TRBV7-2 and TRBJ2-3): GAGVSQSPSNKVTEKGKDVELRCDPISGHTALYWYRQSLGQGLEFLIYFQGNSAPDKSGLPSDRFSAERTGGSVSTLTIQRTQQEDSAVYLCASSQLAGGPTDTQYFGPGTRLTVL.

This clonotype is labeled medium-sized based on frequency. The CDR3 loop reads CASSDQSVSGNTIYF. This chain connects TRBV4-1 to TRBJ1-3. The CDR3 is 15 amino acids. In germline, CDR1 is MGHRA, CDR2 YSYEKL.

V gene TRBV27 combines with J gene TRBJ2-7; TCRdb's D gene call, TRBD2, goes unchecked for lack of DNA. From germline, CDR1 is MNHEY and CDR2 SMNVEV (reference sequence). The CDR3 extends over 15 amino acids. The CDR3 reads CASSLGGTGYYEQYF.

The genes are TRBV5-1 and TRBJ1-1; TCRdb reports TRBD1, a call that lacks DNA to check it against. CDR3 length equals 14 residues. In germline, CDR1 is SGHRS, CDR2 YFSETQ. This CDR3 reads CASSLETGWTEAFF.